Sequencing of this T cell receptor (beta chain) was carried out in a study of T cell responses to AZD1222 COVID-19 vaccine. Notes on the study in general: Nearly half of spike-specific TCRs reportedly target unmutated variant regions. Repertoires were obtained solely post-peak T cell response.

This CDR3 comprises 16 residues. Germline V gene lookup returns CDR1 SGDLS and CDR2 YYNGEE. The V and J ends lost 3 bases and 2 bases respectively, with 15 bases between them. Points on this clone: Its cognate antigen is unknown.

Libraries were prepared by immunoSEQ multiplex PCR; TCRdb keeps only in-frame clonotypes and omits some of them. This table has 150,000 to 160,000 clones, 90% appearing once. Source: peripheral blood, taken on day 0 of AZD1222 vaccination. This TCR was recovered from an adult in good health. This rearrangement joins TRBV9 to TRBJ1-3; D possibly corresponds to TRBD1 (6 bases). The CDR3 loop is CASSADPRGAGNTIYF. CDR3 nucleotides: TGTGCCAGCAGCGCAGACCCCAGGGGAGCTGGAAACACCATATATTTT.